Sequencing of this TCR beta chain was carried out in a study of blood T cell repertoires in COVID-19. Assignment of participants to cohorts was predicated upon participant-reported clinical history. Recovered Cohort 3 donors showed two negative PCRs, clearance, or symptom resolution. The V gene end was trimmed by 5 bases and the J gene end by 6 bases; junction bases not matched to a gene: 10. Germline CDR1 reads KGHDR; CDR2 reads SFDVKD. The CDR3 sequence is 16 residues long. Clones were sequenced by immunoSEQ multiplex PCR, and TCRdb holds only the in-frame ones, with some missing. This table has 250,000 to 300,000 clones, approximately 85% appearing once.

Sequencing was carried out using PBMCs or T cells enriched from blood (not recorded which). V is TRBV24-1 and J is TRBJ2-3, with 10 bases identical to TRBD1. The clonotype comes from a woman aged 50 to 65 who had recovered from COVID-19. The CDR3 reads CATSADDRGLFDTQYF. The CDR3 region has the DNA TGTGCCACCAGTGCTGATGACAGGGGGCTTTTCGATACGCAGTATTTT.